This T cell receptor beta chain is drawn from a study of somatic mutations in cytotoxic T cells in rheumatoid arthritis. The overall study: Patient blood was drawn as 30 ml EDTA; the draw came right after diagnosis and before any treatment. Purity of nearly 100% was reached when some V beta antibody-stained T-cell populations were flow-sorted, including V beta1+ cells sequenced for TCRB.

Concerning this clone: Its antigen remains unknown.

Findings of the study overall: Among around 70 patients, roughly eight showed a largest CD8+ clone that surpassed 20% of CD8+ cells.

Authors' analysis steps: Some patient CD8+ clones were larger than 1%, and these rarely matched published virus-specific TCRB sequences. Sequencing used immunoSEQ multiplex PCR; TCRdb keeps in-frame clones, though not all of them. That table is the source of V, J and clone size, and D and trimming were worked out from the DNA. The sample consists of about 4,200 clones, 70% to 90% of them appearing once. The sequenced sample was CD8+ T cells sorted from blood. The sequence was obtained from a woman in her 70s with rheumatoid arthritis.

This chain's CDR3 is CASSLHGGGRTDTQYF. The CDR3 DNA reads as TGTGCCAGCAGCCTCCACGGGGGCGGGAGGACAGATACGCAGTATTTT. The chain recombines TRBV7-6 with TRBJ2-3; 8 bases align to TRBD2. The CDR3 is made up of 16 amino acids. In germline, CDR1 is SGHVS, CDR2 FNYEAQ. V lost 5 bases and J lost 3; bases outside the gene matches: 10.